This entry concerns a single T cell receptor beta chain. The repertoire was sequenced with immunoSEQ multiplex PCR; TCRdb's copy has only in-frame clones and lacks some. The repertoire includes around 300,000 clones, about 90% of them detected once, and over 4.5% sits in the top ten. This CDR3 region has 16 residues. V lost 4 bases to trimming and J lost 4 bases, with 16 bases between them. The germline gives CDR1 MDHEN, CDR2 SYDVKM. This sample is part of a study of blood T cell repertoires in COVID-19. Looking at the study overall: Sources were T cells, B-cell-depleted T cells, or PBMCs; the material itself was cDNA or gDNA.

This receptor was obtained from a man aged 25 to 40 who had recovered from COVID-19. Material for sequencing was PBMCs or T cells enriched from blood (not recorded which). This chain uses TRBV28 with TRBJ1-4; a possible D gene is TRBD1 (6 bases). The CDR3 here is CASSYRPGTYNEKLFF. The CDR3 DNA is TGTGCCAGCAGTTATCGGCCCGGGACATATAATGAAAAACTGTTTTTT. Filled out from reference TRBV28 and TRBJ1-4, the complete variable domain reads DVKVTQSSRYLVKRTGEKVFLECVQDMDHENMFWYRQDPGLGLRLIYFSYDVKMKEKGDIPEGYSVSREKKERFSLILESASTNQTSMYLCASSYRPGTYNEKLFFGSGTQLSVL.